A single sample is the source of the 20 T cell receptor beta chains below, sequenced in a study of CD4 and CD8 cells across lung adenocarcinoma regions. MiXCR, applied by TCRdb to the PCR reads, yields one record per CDR3 protein. The sample holds roughly 4,000 distinct CDR3 sequences, 61% seen once. The sample was CD4+ T cells from the center of a lung tumor. These receptors all come from a male donor with lung adenocarcinoma. The CD4 and CD8 labels of this study may be unreliable.

As DNA, the CDR3 is TGTGCCAGCAGCCCTAGCTTAGGGTCCTACAATGAGCAGTTCTTC. As protein: CASSPSLGSYNEQFF. The V call is TRBV7-3, the J call TRBJ2-1, with a weak D call TRBD2 (5 bases). The germline gives CDR1 SGHTA, CDR2 FQGTGA. The CDR3 is 15 amino acids. V was shortened by 5 bases and J by 1 base, with 12 bases between the two germline ends.

The genes are TRBV11-3 and TRBJ2-1; D is ambiguous. Trimming removed 1 base at V and 10 bases at J, with 14 bases between. This CDR3 comprises 14 residues. In germline, CDR1 is SGHNT, CDR2 YENEEA. CDR3 protein: CASSLGRTVGEQFF. CDR3 bases: TGTGCCAGCAGCTTAGGAAGGACCGTCGGGGAGCAGTTCTTC. Complete variable domain (other parts from reference TRBV11-3 and TRBJ2-1): EAGVVQSPRYKIIEKKQPVAFWCNPISGHNTLYWYLQNLGQGPELLIRYENEEAVDDSQLPKDRFSAERLKGVDSTLKIQPAELGDSAVYLCASSLGRTVGEQFFGPGTRLTVL.

Comment on this clonotype: A junction end diverges from the germline sequence, so it may reflect a read error. This chain links TRBV10-2 with TRBJ2-3; possibly TRBD2 for D (5 bases). This CDR3 comprises 14 residues. The germline V gene has CDR1 WSHSY and CDR2 SAAADI. CDR3 sequence reads: CASSGGGGTDTQYF. The DNA of the CDR3 is TGCGCGAGCAGTGGTGGAGGCGGCACAGATACGCAGTACTTT.

This chain connects TRBV7-6 to TRBJ2-5; D possibly matches TRBD1 or TRBD2 (5 bases each). The tail of the sequence fits TRBJ2-7 better, so the J call may be wrong. From germline, CDR1 is SGHVS and CDR2 FNYEAQ. This CDR3 comprises 14 residues. DNA of the CDR3: TGTGCCAGCAGCCAGAGCCTGGGGGTGTACGAGCAGTACTTC. Its translation: CASSQSLGVYEQYF.

This sequence joins TRBV6-1 and TRBJ2-5; D is perhaps TRBD1 (6 bases). TRBJ2-7 matches the DNA end more closely, so the J call is doubtful. Germline CDR1 is MNHNS and CDR2 is SASEGT. The CDR3 spans 14 residues. This chain's CDR3 is CASRKYRESYEQYF. In nucleotides, the CDR3 is TGTGCCAGCAGAAAATACAGGGAATCCTACGAGCAGTACTTC.

J is TRBJ2-1 and V is TRBV6-1; D gene uncertain. Trimming left V 6 bases short and J 0 bases short, with 9 bases between. The germline V gene has CDR1 MNHNS and CDR2 SASEGT. CDR3 size: 14 residues. The CDR3 DNA sequence: TGTGCCAGCAGACTACAATACTCCTACAATGAGCAGTTCTTC. It codes for CASRLQYSYNEQFF.

The chain couples TRBV6-5 to TRBJ2-1; D is unresolved. The DNA end is a closer match to TRBJ2-7, so the J assignment may be wrong. Germline CDR1 and CDR2: MNHEY and SVGAGI. There are 11 residues in the CDR3. CDR3: CASSWSDEQYF. The CDR3 DNA reads as TGTGCCAGCAGTTGGTCAGACGAGCAGTACTTC.

J is TRBJ1-6 and V is TRBV6-1; D gene ambiguous. Germline assignment: CDR1 MNHNS and CDR2 SASEGT. Trimming pared 2 bases from V and 3 bases from J, leaving 8 bases between. The CDR3 extends over 15 amino acids. CDR3 bases: TGTGCCAGCAGTGAACGCATAGACTATAATTCACCCCTCCACTTT. Translation: CASSERIDYNSPLHF.

V is TRBV11-3 and J is TRBJ2-1; TRBD1 aligns across 11 bases. The CDR3 has 19 residues. The V gene end was trimmed by 1 base and the J gene end by 0 bases; junction bases not matched to a gene: 8. Germline V gene data show CDR1 as SGHNT and CDR2 as YENEEA. In DNA form, the CDR3 reads TGTGCCAGCAGCTTAGGGTGGAGCGGGACAGGGGGCTCCTACAATGAGCAGTTCTTC. Protein: CASSLGWSGTGGSYNEQFF.

The chain uses TRBV11-3 and TRBJ1-4; D might be TRBD1 (6 bases). The CDR3 contains 15 residues. V lost 1 base to trimming and J lost 3 bases, with 9 bases between them. The germline V gene encodes CDR1 SGHNT and CDR2 YENEEA. CDR3 sequence: CASSLGQDANEKLFF. DNA for the CDR3: TGTGCCAGCAGCTTAGGACAGGATGCTAATGAAAAACTGTTTTTT.

CDR3 residues: CASSHEGGGAQTPDTQYF. CDR3 bases: TGTGCCAGCAGTCACGAGGGGGGGGGGGCGCAGACGCCAGATACGCAGTATTTT. The chain links TRBV6-5 to TRBJ2-3; the D gene is possibly TRBD2 (7 bases). Looked up from germline, CDR1 is MNHEY and CDR2 is SVGAGI. The CDR3 is 18 residues long. V lost 5 bases to trimming and J lost 4 bases, with 25 bases between them.

This sequence joins TRBV6-1 and TRBJ1-4; D gene unclear. The CDR3 covers 15 residues. Trimming took off 6 bases at V and 5 bases at J, with 16 bases between the two ends. Looked up from germline, CDR1 is MNHNS and CDR2 is SASEGT. The CDR3 spells CASSLGGYENEKLFF. CDR3 DNA sequence: TGTGCCAGCAGCCTGGGAGGATACGAGAATGAAAAACTGTTTTTT.

This clonotype was detected only a few times. The J gene is TRBJ2-5, the V gene TRBV7-2; 8 nucleotides agree with TRBD2. Germline CDR1 is SGHTA and CDR2 is FQGNSA. With V trimmed by 1 base and J by 3 bases, 7 bases remained unmatched. CDR3 size: 16 residues. Here the CDR3 reads CASSLDLRAGEETQYF. As DNA, the CDR3 is TGTGCCAGCAGCTTAGACCTCCGAGCGGGAGAAGAGACCCAGTACTTC.

This rearrangement joins TRBV6-9 to TRBJ2-1, with TRBD1 as a possible D gene (5 bases). The CDR3 contains 15 residues. V was pared by 7 bases and J by 3 bases, with 16 bases between. The germline gives CDR1 MNHGY, CDR2 SVAAGI. The CDR3 DNA is TGTGCCAGCATCTGCCCCGCGACAGTCTACAATGAGCAGTTCTTC. Translation: CASICPATVYNEQFF.

The V gene is TRBV28, the J gene TRBJ1-5; D is possibly TRBD1 (5 bases). Germline CDR1 MDHEN, CDR2 SYDVKM. This CDR3 is 15 amino acids long. V gave up 6 bases and J gave up 7 bases, with 19 bases separating them. CDR3 sequence (DNA): TGTGCCAGCAGATCCGGGGGTAGGGCGGAGCAGCCCCAGCATTTT. It codes for CASRSGGRAEQPQHF.

The rearrangement uses TRBV25-1 and TRBJ2-3; 7 nucleotides align to TRBD2. The last part of the DNA fits TRBJ2-7 better; the J call may be wrong. This CDR3 spans 16 amino acids. CDR1 and CDR2 from the germline V gene are MGHDK and SYGVNS. The CDR3 is CASSAAAGWPRDTQYF. CDR3 DNA sequence: TGTGCCAGCAGTGCGGCAGCGGGGTGGCCCAGAGATACGCAGTACTTC.

J is TRBJ1-2 and V is TRBV6-1; 7 nucleotides line up with TRBD1. The CDR3 has 15 residues. CDR1 and CDR2 (germline): MNHNS, SASEGT. V was clipped by 3 bases and J by 7 bases; unmatched bases: 11. The DNA for the CDR3 is TGTGCCAGCAGTGAGCTTGGGACAGTTCGTTTTGGCTACACCTTC. This codes for CASSELGTVRFGYTF.

This chain uses TRBV6-1 with TRBJ2-1; tentatively, D is TRBD1 (5 bases). With 6 bases removed from V and 0 bases from J, the gap between germline ends came to 15 bases. This CDR3 is 16 amino acids long. CDR1 is MNHNS and CDR2 is SASEGT in the germline V gene. The CDR3 nucleotides read TGTGCCAGCAGAGCCAGGGAATACGGCTCCTACAATGAGCAGTTCTTC. Its protein is CASRAREYGSYNEQFF.

Only a few counts were recorded for this clonotype. The V call is TRBV7-2, the J call TRBJ2-1, with TRBD1 matching over 8 bases. With the DNA end fitting TRBJ2-7 better, the J assignment may be wrong. This CDR3 is 15 amino acids long. Germline V gene lookup returns CDR1 SGHTA and CDR2 FQGNSA. The CDR3 nucleotides read TGTGCCAGCAGCTTAGGTCCAGGGGGCGGGTACGAGCAGTACTTC. This sequence encodes CASSLGPGGGYEQYF.

The genes are TRBV6-1 and TRBJ2-5; D assignment may be TRBD1 or TRBD2 (5 bases each). Germline V gene lookup returns CDR1 MNHNS and CDR2 SASEGT. V lost 6 bases and J 0 bases, leaving 20 bases between the germline ends. CDR3 size: 17 residues. The CDR3 DNA follows: TGTGCCAGCAGCGAGGGGCCCGGCGGCAGAGACCAAGAGACCCAGTACTTC. The encoded protein is CASSEGPGGRDQETQYF.